This T cell receptor beta chain was obtained from a study of shared clonotypes between healthy human individuals. Overall study findings and caveats: The study's rarefaction showed incomplete sorted-subset sequencing despite large depth. When naive CD4 clonotypes were compared across a few donors, about 4.8% were shared.

Comments on this clone: Its antigen is still unknown.

It was at deep level that the assay was run. Sequencing used immunoSEQ multiplex PCR; TCRdb keeps in-frame clones, though not all of them. The data hold about 2 million clones, with 85% to 95% observed a single time. As defined, naive CD8 cells were CD45RO-negative and positively selected for CCR7, with terminally differentiated effector memory CD45RA+ cells excluded. CDR1 SGHTS and CDR2 YDEGEE come from the germline V gene. V shed 4 bases and J shed 5 bases, with 18 bases lying between them. CDR3 length equals 15 residues. The sequence was obtained from a man younger than 30 in good health. The sample taken for sequencing was naive CD8+ T cells sorted from blood. The V gene is TRBV5-8, the J gene TRBJ1-2; a weak D match, TRBD1 (5 bases). CDR3: CASSPTGAVIYGYTF. In DNA form, the CDR3 reads TGTGCCAGCAGCCCGACTGGGGCAGTTATTTATGGCTACACCTTC.